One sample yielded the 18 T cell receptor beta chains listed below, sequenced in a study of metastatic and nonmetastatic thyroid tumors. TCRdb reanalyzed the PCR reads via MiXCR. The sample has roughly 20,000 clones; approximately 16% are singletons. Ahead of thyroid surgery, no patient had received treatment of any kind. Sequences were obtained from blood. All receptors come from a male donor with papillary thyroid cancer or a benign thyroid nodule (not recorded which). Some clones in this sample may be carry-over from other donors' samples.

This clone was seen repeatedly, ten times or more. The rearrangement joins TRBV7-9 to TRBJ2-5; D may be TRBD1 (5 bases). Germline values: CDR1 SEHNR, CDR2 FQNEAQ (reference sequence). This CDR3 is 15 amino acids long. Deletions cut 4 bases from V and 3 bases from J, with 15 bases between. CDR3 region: CASSSLRTHEETQYF. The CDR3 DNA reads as TGTGCCAGCAGCTCGTTACGGACACACGAAGAGACCCAGTACTTC. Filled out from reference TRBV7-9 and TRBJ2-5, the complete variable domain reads DTGVSQNPRHKITKRGQNVTFRCDPISEHNRLYWYRQTLGQGPEFLTYFQNEAQLEKSRLLSDRFSAERPKGSFSTLEIQRTEQGDSAMYLCASSSLRTHEETQYFGPGTRLLVL.

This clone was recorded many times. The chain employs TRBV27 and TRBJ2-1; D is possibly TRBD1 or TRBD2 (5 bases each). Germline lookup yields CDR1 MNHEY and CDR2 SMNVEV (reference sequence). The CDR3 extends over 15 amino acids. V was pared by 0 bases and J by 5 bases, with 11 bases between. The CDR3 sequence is CASSLSGTSNNEQFF. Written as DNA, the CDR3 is TGTGCCAGCAGTTTATCCGGGACCTCGAACAATGAGCAGTTCTTC.

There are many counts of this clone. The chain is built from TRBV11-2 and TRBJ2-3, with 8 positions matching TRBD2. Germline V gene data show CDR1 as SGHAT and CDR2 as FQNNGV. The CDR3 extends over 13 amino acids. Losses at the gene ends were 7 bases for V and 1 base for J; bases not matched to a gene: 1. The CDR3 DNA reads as TGTGCCAGCACGACTAGCGGCACAGATACGCAGTATTTT. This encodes CASTTSGTDTQYF. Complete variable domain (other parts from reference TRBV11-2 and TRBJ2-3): EAGVAQSPRYKIIEKRQSVAFWCNPISGHATLYWYQQILGQGPKLLIQFQNNGVVDDSQLPKDRFSAERLKGVDSTLKIQPAKLEDSAVYLCASTTSGTDTQYFGPGTRLTVL.

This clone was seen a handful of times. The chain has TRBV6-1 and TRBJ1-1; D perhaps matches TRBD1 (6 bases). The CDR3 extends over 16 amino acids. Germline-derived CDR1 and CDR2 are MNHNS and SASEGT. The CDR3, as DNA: TGTTCCACGGACCGAGGACAGTGGGCGATGAGATCTGAAGCTTTCTTT. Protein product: CSTDRGQWAMRSEAFF.

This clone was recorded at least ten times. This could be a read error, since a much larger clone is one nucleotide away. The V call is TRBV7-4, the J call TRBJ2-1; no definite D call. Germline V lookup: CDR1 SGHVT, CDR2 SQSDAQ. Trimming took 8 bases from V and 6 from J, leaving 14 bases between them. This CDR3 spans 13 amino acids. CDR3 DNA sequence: TGTGCCAGCTTGGAAGTAAGGGCCAATGAGCAGTTCTTC. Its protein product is CASLEVRANEQFF. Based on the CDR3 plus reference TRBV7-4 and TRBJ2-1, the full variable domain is GAGVSQSPRYKVAKRGRDVALRCDSISGHVTLYWYRQTLGQGSEVLTYSQSDAQRDKSGRPSGRFSAERPERSVSTLKIQRTEQGDSAVYLCASLEVRANEQFFGPGTRLTVL.

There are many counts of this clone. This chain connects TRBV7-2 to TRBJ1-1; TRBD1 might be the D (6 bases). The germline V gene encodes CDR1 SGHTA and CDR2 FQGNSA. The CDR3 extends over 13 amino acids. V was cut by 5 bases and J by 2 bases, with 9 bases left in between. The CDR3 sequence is CASSRTVNTEAFF. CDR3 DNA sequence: TGTGCCAGCAGCAGGACAGTTAACACTGAAGCTTTCTTT.

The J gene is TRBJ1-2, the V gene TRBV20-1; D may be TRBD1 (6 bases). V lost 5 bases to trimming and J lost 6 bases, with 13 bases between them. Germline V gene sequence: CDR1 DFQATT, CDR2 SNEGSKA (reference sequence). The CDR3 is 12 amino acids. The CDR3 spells CSAGEQGHGYTF. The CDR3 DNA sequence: TGCAGTGCTGGGGAGCAGGGGCATGGCTACACCTTC.

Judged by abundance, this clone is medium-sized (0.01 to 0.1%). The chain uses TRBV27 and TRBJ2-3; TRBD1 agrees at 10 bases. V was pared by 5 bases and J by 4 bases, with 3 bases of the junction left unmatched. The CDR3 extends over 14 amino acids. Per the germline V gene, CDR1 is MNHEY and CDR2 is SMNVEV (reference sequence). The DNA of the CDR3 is TGTGCCAGCAGTGCGACAGGGGGCCCAGATACGCAGTATTTT. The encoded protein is CASSATGGPDTQYF.

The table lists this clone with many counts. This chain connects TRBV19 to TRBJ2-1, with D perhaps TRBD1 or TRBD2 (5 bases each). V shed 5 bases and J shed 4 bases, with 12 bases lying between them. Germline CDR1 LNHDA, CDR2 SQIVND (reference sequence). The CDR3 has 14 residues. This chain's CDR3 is CASSLPGRYNEQFF. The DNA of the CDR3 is TGTGCCAGTAGTCTACCGGGACGGTACAATGAGCAGTTCTTC. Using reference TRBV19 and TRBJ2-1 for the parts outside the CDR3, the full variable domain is DGGITQSPKYLFRKEGQNVTLSCEQNLNHDAMYWYRQDPGQGLRLIYYSQIVNDFQKGDIAEGYSVSREKKESFPLTVTSAQKNPTAFYLCASSLPGRYNEQFFGPGTRLTVL.

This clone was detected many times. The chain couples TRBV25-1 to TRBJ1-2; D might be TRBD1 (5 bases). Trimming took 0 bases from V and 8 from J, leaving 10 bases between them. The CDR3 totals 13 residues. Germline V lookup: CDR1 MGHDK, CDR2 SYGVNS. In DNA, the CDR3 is TGTGCCAGCAGTGAATATAGAGGGGTCGGCTACACCTTC. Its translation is CASSEYRGVGYTF.

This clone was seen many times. CDR3 nucleotide sequence: TGTGCCAGCAGTCCTAGCGGCGATACGCAGTATTTT. Its protein is CASSPSGDTQYF. V gene TRBV5-4 combines with J gene TRBJ2-3, with TRBD2 matching over 7 bases. Germline V CDR1 and CDR2: SGHNT, YYREEE (reference sequence). This CDR3 has 12 amino acids. Unmatched junction bases numbered 3, after V lost 5 bases and J lost 6 bases.

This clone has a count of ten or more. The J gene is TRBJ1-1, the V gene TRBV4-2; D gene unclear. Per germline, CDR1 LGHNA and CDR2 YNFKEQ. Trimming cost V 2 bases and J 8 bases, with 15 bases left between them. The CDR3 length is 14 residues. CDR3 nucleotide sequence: TGTGCCAGCAGCCAATCCTTATCCCCAGGCGAAGCTTTCTTT. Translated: CASSQSLSPGEAFF.

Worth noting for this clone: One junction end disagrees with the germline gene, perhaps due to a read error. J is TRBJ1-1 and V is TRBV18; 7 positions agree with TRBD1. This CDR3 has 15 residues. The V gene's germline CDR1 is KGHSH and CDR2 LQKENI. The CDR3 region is CASSRNRGLGTEVFF. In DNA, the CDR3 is TGTGCCAGCTCACGGAACAGGGGTCTAGGGACTGAAGTTTTCTTT.

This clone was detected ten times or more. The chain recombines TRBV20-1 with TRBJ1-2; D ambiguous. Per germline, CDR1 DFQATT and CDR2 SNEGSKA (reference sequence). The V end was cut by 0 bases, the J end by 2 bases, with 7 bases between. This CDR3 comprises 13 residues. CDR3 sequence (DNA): TGCAGTGCTAGAGATATCAAGAACTATGGCTACACCTTC. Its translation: CSARDIKNYGYTF.

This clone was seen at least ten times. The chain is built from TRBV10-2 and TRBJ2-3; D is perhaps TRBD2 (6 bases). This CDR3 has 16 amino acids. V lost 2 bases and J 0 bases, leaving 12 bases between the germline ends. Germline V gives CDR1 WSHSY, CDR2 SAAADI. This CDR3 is CASSERFGSSTDTQYF. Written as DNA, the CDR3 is TGCGCCAGCAGTGAGAGGTTCGGGAGCAGCACAGATACGCAGTATTTT.

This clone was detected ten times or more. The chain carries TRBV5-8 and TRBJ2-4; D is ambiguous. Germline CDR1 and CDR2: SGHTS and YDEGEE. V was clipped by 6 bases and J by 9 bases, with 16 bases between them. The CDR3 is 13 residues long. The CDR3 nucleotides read TGTGCCAGCACCCTCCAAAGGGTTGCCATTCAGTACTTC. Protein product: CASTLQRVAIQYF.

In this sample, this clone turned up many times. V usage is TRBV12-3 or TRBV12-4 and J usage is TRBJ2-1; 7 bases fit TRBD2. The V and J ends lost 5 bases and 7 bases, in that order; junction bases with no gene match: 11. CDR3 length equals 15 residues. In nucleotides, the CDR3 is TGTGCCAGCAGTCCCGGACTAGAATTGTCAAATGAGCAGTTCTTC. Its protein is CASSPGLELSNEQFF.

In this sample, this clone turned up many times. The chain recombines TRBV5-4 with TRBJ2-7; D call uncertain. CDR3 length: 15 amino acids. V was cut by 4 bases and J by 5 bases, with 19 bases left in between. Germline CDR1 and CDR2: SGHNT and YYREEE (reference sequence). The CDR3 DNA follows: TGTGCCAGCAGCCCCTCCGCCCTGCCAAGTAACGAGCAGTACTTC. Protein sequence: CASSPSALPSNEQYF.